Presented here are 11 T cell receptor beta chains from one specimen sequenced in a study of blood T cells in healthy people across ages. The use of a sample-barcoded 5' primer and a J-beta primer mix characterized a second PCR of roughly 6 to 11 cycles. MiXCR, applied by TCRdb to the 5' RACE reads, yields one record per CDR3 protein. The sample has 1.4 million or so distinct CDR3 sequences, about 45% seen once. Source material: blood. The receptors derive from a young woman in good health.

This clonotype was seen repeatedly, ten times or more. As DNA, the CDR3 is TGCAGCGTTGAAGGGTCAGAACGTTCCTACAATGAGCAGTTCTTC. This gives the protein CSVEGSERSYNEQFF. The chain carries TRBV29-1 and TRBJ2-1; no firm D call. Germline loops: CDR1 SQVTM, CDR2 ANQGSEA. This CDR3 region has 15 residues. With 1 base removed from V and 1 base from J, the gap between germline ends came to 11 bases.

This clonotype has only a few counts. The DNA for the CDR3 is TGCGCCAGCAGCCATGGAAACGGCGCTGATACGCAGTATTTT. Residues: CASSHGNGADTQYF. J is TRBJ2-3 and V is TRBV4-3; D is uncertain. The CDR3 contains 14 residues. With 3 bases removed from V and 6 bases from J, the gap between germline ends came to 13 bases. Per the germline V gene, CDR1 is LGHNA and CDR2 is YSLEER.

The gene calls are TRBV29-1 and TRBJ1-1, with a tentative D call TRBD1 (5 bases). Germline CDR1 SQVTM, CDR2 ANQGSEA. The V and J ends lost 4 bases and 5 bases respectively, with 14 bases between them. CDR3 length: 13 residues. CDR3 residues: CSVAVGGRTEAFF. CDR3 nucleotide sequence: TGCAGCGTTGCGGTGGGGGGAAGGACTGAAGCTTTCTTT.

The CDR3 region is CASSTPSSNEQYF. DNA for the CDR3: TGTGCCAGCAGCACCCCTAGTTCCAATGAGCAGTACTTC. The chain recombines TRBV5-5 with TRBJ2-5; D is undetermined. Deletions cut 4 bases from V and 11 bases from J, with 18 bases between. The CDR3 totals 13 residues. CDR1 SGHKS and CDR2 YYEKEE come from the germline V gene (reference sequence).

This clonotype was observed at least ten times. The chain combines TRBV29-1 with TRBJ2-7, with D uncertain. V lost 1 base to trimming and J lost 2 bases, with 9 bases between them. Germline V gene data show CDR1 as SQVTM and CDR2 as ANQGSEA. The CDR3 totals 13 residues. For the CDR3, the DNA is TGCAGCGTTGAAGGGCCGACTCCCTACGAGCAGTACTTC. This sequence encodes CSVEGPTPYEQYF.

The CDR3 loop reads CASRNSGRQESGSGYTF. The CDR3 region has the DNA TGTGCCAGCAGAAACTCGGGAAGACAGGAGAGTGGCTCAGGCTACACCTTC. This chain links TRBV6-2 or TRBV6-3 with TRBJ1-2, with TRBD1 as a possible D gene (6 bases). V was shortened by 6 bases and J by 8 bases, with 28 bases between the two germline ends. CDR1 is MNHEY, CDR2 SVGEGT, per germline. There are 17 residues in the CDR3.

The V gene is TRBV20-1, the J gene TRBJ2-7; maybe TRBD1 (6 bases). V was clipped by 4 bases and J by 3 bases, with 13 bases between them. The CDR3 length is 13 residues. Germline assignment: CDR1 DFQATT and CDR2 SNEGSKA (reference sequence). The CDR3: CSAKGTFSYEQYF. CDR3 bases: TGCAGTGCTAAAGGGACATTTAGCTACGAGCAGTACTTC.

This clonotype was detected only a few times. V is TRBV12-3 or TRBV12-4 and J is TRBJ2-1, with 10 bases that match TRBD2. The CDR3 has 17 residues. Trimming at V came to 3 bases and at J to 8 bases, leaving 13 bases not matched to a gene. The CDR3 DNA sequence: TGTGCCAGCAGTTTCGGTTACCTAGCGGGAGTAATGGATGAGCAGTTCTTC. It specifies CASSFGYLAGVMDEQFF.

The chain recombines TRBV7-3 with TRBJ2-1; 7 nucleotides agree with TRBD2. V trimming: 6 bases; J trimming: 0 bases; junction bases outside the gene matches: 8. Per the germline V gene, CDR1 is SGHTA and CDR2 is FQGTGA. The CDR3 covers 16 residues. The DNA for the CDR3 is TGTGCCAGCAGTCCAAGCGGGATTAGCTCCTACAATGAGCAGTTCTTC. Protein: CASSPSGISSYNEQFF.

The V gene is TRBV28, the J gene TRBJ2-5, with D uncertain. Trimming took 3 bases from V and 5 from J, leaving 10 bases between them. Per the germline V gene, CDR1 is MDHEN and CDR2 is SYDVKM. This CDR3 comprises 13 residues. In DNA form, the CDR3 reads TGTGCCAGCAGTTTCGGAAATCTGGAGACCCAGTACTTC. As protein: CASSFGNLETQYF.

The gene calls are TRBV12-3 or TRBV12-4 and TRBJ2-5; 9 nucleotides match TRBD1. There are 14 residues in the CDR3. The J segment lost 7 bases and the V segment lost 6 bases, leaving 9 bases of the junction unmatched. Here the CDR3 reads CASSPDRGKGTQYF. In DNA form, the CDR3 reads TGTGCCAGCAGCCCCGACAGGGGGAAGGGGACCCAGTACTTC.